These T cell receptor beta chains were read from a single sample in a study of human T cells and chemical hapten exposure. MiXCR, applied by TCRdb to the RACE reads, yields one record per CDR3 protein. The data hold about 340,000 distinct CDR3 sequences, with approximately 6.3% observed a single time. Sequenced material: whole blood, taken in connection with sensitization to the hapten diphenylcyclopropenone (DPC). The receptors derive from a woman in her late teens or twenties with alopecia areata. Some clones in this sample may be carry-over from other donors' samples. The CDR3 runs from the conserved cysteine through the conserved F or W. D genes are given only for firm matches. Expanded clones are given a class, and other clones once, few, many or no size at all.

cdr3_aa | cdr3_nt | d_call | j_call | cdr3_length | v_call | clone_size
CASTLRQGFYYEQYF | TGTGCCAGCACTCTCAGGCAGGGTTTCTACTACGAGCAGTACTTC | NA | TRBJ2-7 | 15 | TRBV28 | NA
CASSLPVGDTQYF | TGTGCCAGCAGCTTACCGGTGGGGGATACGCAGTATTTT | NA | TRBJ2-3 | 13 | TRBV7-9 | NA
CASSQEASNQPQHF | TGTGCCAGCAGCCAAGAGGCCAGCAATCAGCCCCAGCATTTT | NA | TRBJ1-5 | 14 | TRBV3-1 | NA
CASSYRLASGELFF | TGTGCCAGCAGTTACAGACTAGCGAGCGGGGAGCTGTTTTTT | TRBD2 | TRBJ2-2 | 14 | TRBV6-5 | many
CASSLHQGSTEAFF | TGTGCCAGCAGCCTCCACCAGGGGAGCACTGAAGCTTTCTTT | NA | TRBJ1-1 | 14 | TRBV12-3/TRBV12-4 | NA
CASPAGIGTGGPTDTQYF | TGTGCCAGCCCCGCAGGGATCGGGACGGGGGGCCCCACAGATACGCAGTATTTT | NA | TRBJ2-3 | 18 | TRBV6-1 | NA
CASSEIRAGAGEQYF | TGTGCCAGCAGTGAAATTCGTGCGGGGGCGGGAGAGCAGTACTTC | NA | TRBJ2-7 | 15 | TRBV6-1 | NA
CASRGVEGKVLASSYNSPLHF | TGTGCCAGCAGGGGGGTGGAGGGGAAAGTCTTAGCCAGCTCCTATAATTCACCCCTCCACTTT | NA | TRBJ1-6 | 21 | TRBV2 | NA
CASSFRGRWGTEAFF | TGTGCCAGCAGCTTCAGGGGGCGGTGGGGAACTGAAGCTTTCTTT | TRBD1 | TRBJ1-1 | 15 | TRBV7-2 | few
CASSLEGSPGETQYF | TGCGCCAGCAGCTTGGAGGGCAGCCCTGGGGAGACCCAGTACTTC | NA | TRBJ2-5 | 15 | TRBV5-1 | NA
CASSLRPTYEQYF | TGTGCCAGCAGTCTCCGGCCAACCTACGAGCAGTACTTC | NA | TRBJ2-7 | 13 | TRBV12-3/TRBV12-4 | many
CASSQAEALGDFFGEQYF | TGCGCCAGCAGCCAAGCGGAGGCATTGGGCGATTTTTTTGGGGAGCAGTACTTC | NA | TRBJ2-7 | 18 | TRBV4-3 | many
CASSLMYNQPQHF | TGTGCCAGCAGCTTAATGTATAACCAGCCCCAGCATTTT | NA | TRBJ1-5 | 13 | TRBV7-2 | NA